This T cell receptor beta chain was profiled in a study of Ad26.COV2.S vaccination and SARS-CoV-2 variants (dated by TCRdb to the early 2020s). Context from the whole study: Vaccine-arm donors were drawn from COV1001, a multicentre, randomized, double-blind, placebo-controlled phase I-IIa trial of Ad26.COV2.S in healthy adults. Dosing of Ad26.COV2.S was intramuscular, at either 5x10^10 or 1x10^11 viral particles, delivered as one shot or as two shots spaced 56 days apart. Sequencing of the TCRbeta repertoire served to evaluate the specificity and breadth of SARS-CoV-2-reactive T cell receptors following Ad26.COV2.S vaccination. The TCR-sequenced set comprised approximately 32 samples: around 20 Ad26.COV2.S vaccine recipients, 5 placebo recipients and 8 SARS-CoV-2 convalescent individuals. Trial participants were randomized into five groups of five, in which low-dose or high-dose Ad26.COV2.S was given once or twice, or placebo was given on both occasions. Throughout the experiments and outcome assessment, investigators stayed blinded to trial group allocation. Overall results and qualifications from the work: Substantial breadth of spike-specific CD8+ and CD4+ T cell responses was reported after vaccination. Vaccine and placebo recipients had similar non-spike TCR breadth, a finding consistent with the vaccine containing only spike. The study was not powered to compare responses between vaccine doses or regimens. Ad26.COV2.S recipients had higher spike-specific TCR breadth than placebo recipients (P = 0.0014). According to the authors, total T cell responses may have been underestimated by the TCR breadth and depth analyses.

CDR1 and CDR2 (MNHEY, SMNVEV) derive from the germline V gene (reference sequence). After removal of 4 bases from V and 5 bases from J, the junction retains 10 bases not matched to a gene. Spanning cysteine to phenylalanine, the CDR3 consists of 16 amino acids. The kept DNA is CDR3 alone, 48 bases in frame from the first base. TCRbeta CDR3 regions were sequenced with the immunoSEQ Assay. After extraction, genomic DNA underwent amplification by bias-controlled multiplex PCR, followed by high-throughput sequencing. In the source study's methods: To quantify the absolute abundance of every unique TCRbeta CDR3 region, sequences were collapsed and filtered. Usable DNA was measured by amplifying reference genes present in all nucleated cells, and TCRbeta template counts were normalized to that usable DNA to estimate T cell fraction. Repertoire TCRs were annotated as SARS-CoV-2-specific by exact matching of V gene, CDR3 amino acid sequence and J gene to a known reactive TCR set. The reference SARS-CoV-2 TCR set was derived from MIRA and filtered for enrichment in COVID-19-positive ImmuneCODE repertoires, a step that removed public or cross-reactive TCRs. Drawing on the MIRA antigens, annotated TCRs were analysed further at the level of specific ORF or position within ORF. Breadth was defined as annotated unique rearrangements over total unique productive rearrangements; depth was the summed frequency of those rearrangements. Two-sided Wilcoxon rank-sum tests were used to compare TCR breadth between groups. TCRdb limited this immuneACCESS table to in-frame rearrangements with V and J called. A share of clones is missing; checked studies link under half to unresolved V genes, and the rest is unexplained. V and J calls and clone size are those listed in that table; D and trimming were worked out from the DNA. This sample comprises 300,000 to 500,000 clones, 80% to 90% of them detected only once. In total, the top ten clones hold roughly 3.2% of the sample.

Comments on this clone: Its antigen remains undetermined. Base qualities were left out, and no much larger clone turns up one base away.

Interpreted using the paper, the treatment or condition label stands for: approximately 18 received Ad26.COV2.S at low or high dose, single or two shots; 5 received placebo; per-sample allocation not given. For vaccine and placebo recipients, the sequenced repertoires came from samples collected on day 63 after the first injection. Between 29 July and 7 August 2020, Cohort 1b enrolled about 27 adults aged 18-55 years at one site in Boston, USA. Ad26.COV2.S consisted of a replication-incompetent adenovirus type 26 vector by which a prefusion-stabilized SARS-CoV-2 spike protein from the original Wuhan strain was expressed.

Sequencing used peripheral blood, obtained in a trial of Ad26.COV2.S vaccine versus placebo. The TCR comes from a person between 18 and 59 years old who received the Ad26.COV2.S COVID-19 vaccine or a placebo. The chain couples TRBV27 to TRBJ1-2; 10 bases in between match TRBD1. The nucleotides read TGTGCCAGCAGTTCACCGGGGACAGGGGATGGATATGGCTACACCTTC. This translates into CASSSPGTGDGYGYTF.